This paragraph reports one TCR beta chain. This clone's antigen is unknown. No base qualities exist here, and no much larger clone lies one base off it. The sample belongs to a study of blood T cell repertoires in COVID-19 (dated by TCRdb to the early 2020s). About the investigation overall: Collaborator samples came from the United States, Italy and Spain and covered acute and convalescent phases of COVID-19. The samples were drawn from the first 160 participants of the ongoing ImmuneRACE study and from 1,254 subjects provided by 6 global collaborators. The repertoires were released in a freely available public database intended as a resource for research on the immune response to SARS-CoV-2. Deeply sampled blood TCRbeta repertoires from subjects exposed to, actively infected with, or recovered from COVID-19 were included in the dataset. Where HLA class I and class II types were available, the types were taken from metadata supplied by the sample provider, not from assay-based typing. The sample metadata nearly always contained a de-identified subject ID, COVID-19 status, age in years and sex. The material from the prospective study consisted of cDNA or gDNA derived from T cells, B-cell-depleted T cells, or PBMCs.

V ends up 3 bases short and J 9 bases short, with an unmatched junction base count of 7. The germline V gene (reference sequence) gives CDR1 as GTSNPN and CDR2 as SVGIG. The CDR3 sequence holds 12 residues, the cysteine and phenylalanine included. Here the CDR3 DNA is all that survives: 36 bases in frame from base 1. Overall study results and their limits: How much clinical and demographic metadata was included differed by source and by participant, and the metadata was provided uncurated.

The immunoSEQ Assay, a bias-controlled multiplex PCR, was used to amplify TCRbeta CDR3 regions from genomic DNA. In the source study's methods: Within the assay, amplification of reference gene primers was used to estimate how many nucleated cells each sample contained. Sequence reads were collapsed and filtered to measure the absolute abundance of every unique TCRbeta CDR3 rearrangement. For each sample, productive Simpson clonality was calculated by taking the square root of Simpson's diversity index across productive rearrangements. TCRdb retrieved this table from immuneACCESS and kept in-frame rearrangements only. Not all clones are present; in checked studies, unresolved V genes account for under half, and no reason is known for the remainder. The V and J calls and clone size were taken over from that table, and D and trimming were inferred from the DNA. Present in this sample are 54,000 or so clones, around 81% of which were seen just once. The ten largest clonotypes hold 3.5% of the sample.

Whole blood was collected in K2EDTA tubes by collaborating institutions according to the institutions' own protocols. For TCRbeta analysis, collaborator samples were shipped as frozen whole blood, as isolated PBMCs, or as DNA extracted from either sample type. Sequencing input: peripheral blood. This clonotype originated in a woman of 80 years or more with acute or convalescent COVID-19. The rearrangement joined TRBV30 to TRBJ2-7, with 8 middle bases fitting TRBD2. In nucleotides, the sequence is TGTGCCTGGAGGTCACCGACTAGCGCGCAGTACTTC. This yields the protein CAWRSPTSAQYF.